One sample yielded the 24 T cell receptor beta chains listed below, sequenced in a study of blood T cell repertoires in COVID-19. The table came from immunoSEQ multiplex PCR; TCRdb's copy has only in-frame clones and leaves some out. This sample has 80,000 or so clones; 85% occur once, and the top ten carry approximately 11%. Sequencing was performed on peripheral blood. These receptors were obtained from a man aged 60 to 69 with COVID-19, enrolled during active disease.

The rearrangement links TRBV19 to TRBJ1-5; D unclear. Germline V CDR1 and CDR2: LNHDA, SQIVND (reference sequence). V was shortened by 6 bases and J by 5 bases, with 11 bases between the two germline ends. The CDR3 runs to 13 residues. The CDR3 DNA sequence: TGTGCCAGTAGCCAATGGGAGGATCAGCCCCAGCATTTT. Residues: CASSQWEDQPQHF. Complete variable domain (other parts from reference TRBV19 and TRBJ1-5): DGGITQSPKYLFRKEGQNVTLSCEQNLNHDAMYWYRQDPGQGLRLIYYSQIVNDFQKGDIAEGYSVSREKKESFPLTVTSAQKNPTAFYLCASSQWEDQPQHFGDGTRLSIL.

The J gene is TRBJ1-4, the V gene TRBV5-4; the D is unclear. CDR1 and CDR2 from the germline V gene are SGHNT and YYREEE (reference sequence). This CDR3 has 15 residues. Trimming took off 0 bases at V and 0 bases at J, with 6 bases between the two ends. The CDR3 region has the DNA TGTGCCAGCAGCTTGGAAACAGCAACTAATGAAAAACTGTTTTTT. Translating it yields CASSLETATNEKLFF.

This chain joins TRBV10-3 and TRBJ2-1, with 8 positions matching TRBD2. The CDR3 loop spans 16 amino acids. Losses at the gene ends were 6 bases for V and 5 bases for J; bases not matched to a gene: 12. The germline V gene encodes CDR1 ENHRY and CDR2 SYGVKD. As DNA, the CDR3 is TGTGCCATCAGCCCCTCGGGGGGGGGACCCGACAATGAGCAGTTCTTC. Its translation is CAISPSGGGPDNEQFF.

This clone was found once. The chain is built from TRBV5-1 and TRBJ2-7, with a weak D call TRBD2 (6 bases). The CDR3 runs to 13 residues. V was cut by 4 bases and J by 3 bases, with 11 bases left in between. Germline values: CDR1 SGHRS, CDR2 YFSETQ. CDR3 amino acids: CASSAGPDYEQYF. The CDR3 DNA reads TGCGCCAGCAGCGCGGGACCCGACTACGAGCAGTACTTC.

This clone was seen many times. This chain links TRBV19 with TRBJ2-1, with 9 bases aligning to TRBD2. Germline lookup yields CDR1 LNHDA and CDR2 SQIVND (reference sequence). With 8 bases clipped from V and 1 base from J, the junction kept 3 bases outside the gene matches. The CDR3 contains 14 residues. The CDR3 DNA follows: TGTGCCAGTGCGACTAGCGGTTCCTACAATGAGCAGTTCTTC. The encoded protein is CASATSGSYNEQFF.

The chain uses TRBV28 and TRBJ1-4; 7 bases are a match to TRBD1. The CDR3 runs to 15 residues. Trimming took 2 bases from V and 4 from J; bases not matched to a gene: 4. In germline, CDR1 is MDHEN, CDR2 SYDVKM. The DNA of the CDR3 is TGTGCCAGCAGTTTAATGGGACAGCGTAATGAAAAACTGTTTTTT. Encoded protein: CASSLMGQRNEKLFF.

The rearrangement links TRBV19 to TRBJ1-3; no clear D gene. From germline, CDR1 is LNHDA and CDR2 SQIVND (reference sequence). V dropped 7 bases and J dropped 4 bases, with 17 bases sitting between them. The CDR3 extends over 15 amino acids. CDR3 sequence: CASTPTVEGGNTIYF. The CDR3 DNA reads TGTGCCAGTACCCCTACAGTGGAGGGAGGAAACACCATATATTTT.

This clone has more than one count but fewer than ten. V and J are TRBV5-6 and TRBJ1-6, with 7 bases lining up with TRBD1. With 2 bases clipped from V and 7 bases from J, the junction kept 9 bases outside the gene matches. This CDR3 has 16 amino acids. Germline V gene lookup returns CDR1 SGHDT and CDR2 YYEEEE. DNA for the CDR3: TGTGCCAGCAGCTTTGACAGGGTGAAGGTCAATTCACCCCTCCACTTT. Its protein product is CASSFDRVKVNSPLHF.

This sequence joins TRBV5-1 and TRBJ2-5, with 9 bases fitting TRBD1. CDR3 length equals 15 residues. CDR1 and CDR2 (germline): SGHRS, YFSETQ. The V segment lost 1 base and the J segment 6 bases; nucleotides outside the gene matches: 7. CDR3: CASSLWTGERKTQYF. The DNA of the CDR3 is TGCGCCAGCAGCTTGTGGACAGGGGAGAGGAAGACCCAGTACTTC.

The sample holds one count of this clone. The V and J genes are TRBV27 and TRBJ1-2, with 7 bases that match TRBD1. The CDR3 contains 13 residues. Germline V gene lookup returns CDR1 MNHEY and CDR2 SMNVEV (reference sequence). V was clipped by 4 bases and J by 8 bases; unmatched bases: 7. This chain's CDR3 is CASSYPGGSGYTF. In DNA form, the CDR3 reads TGTGCCAGCAGTTACCCAGGGGGATCGGGCTACACCTTC.

The genes are TRBV5-5 and TRBJ1-1, with D unresolved. The length of the CDR3 is 16 residues. CDR1 and CDR2 from the germline V gene are SGHKS and YYEKEE (reference sequence). V shed 0 bases and J shed 3 bases, with 15 bases lying between them. CDR3 bases: TGTGCCAGCAGCTTGGGGCCTTACGGTCAGGACACTGAAGCTTTCTTT. This gives the protein CASSLGPYGQDTEAFF.

The chain carries TRBV5-1 and TRBJ1-2; D is unresolved. Per germline, CDR1 SGHRS and CDR2 YFSETQ. V was clipped by 0 bases and J by 4 bases, with 4 bases between them. The CDR3 is made up of 12 amino acids. This CDR3 reads CASSLGSYGYTF. CDR3 DNA sequence: TGCGCCAGCAGCTTGGGTAGCTATGGCTACACCTTC.

CDR3 residues: CARANGGSTGELFF. The CDR3 DNA is TGTGCCCGGGCTAACGGGGGTAGTACCGGGGAGCTGTTTTTT. The chain couples TRBV30 to TRBJ2-2, with D possibly matching TRBD2 (6 bases). V lost 8 bases to trimming and J lost 5 bases, with 18 bases between them. CDR1 is GTSNPN, CDR2 SVGIG, per germline (reference sequence). The CDR3 is 14 amino acids.

This clone was seen many times. This CDR3 is CASSLVTGGAGQPQHF. CDR3 bases: TGTGCCAGCAGTTTAGTGACAGGGGGCGCGGGACAGCCCCAGCATTTT. This chain joins TRBV27 and TRBJ1-5; TRBD1 matches 10 bases. The CDR3 consists of 16 residues. Trimming removed 2 bases from V and 7 bases from J; junction bases left unmatched: 8. Germline CDR1 reads MNHEY; CDR2 reads SMNVEV (reference sequence).

In its sample, this clone was seen once. The chain is built from TRBV9 and TRBJ2-5; 7 bases are a match to TRBD2. The trim removed 3 bases at V and 9 bases at J, leaving 2 bases unmatched. The germline gives CDR1 SGDLS, CDR2 YYNGEE. The CDR3 is 11 residues long. The CDR3 spells CASSARGAQYF. CDR3 DNA sequence: TGTGCCAGCAGCGCCCGGGGGGCCCAGTACTTC.

CDR3 bases: TGTGCCAGCAGTCTACCGACAGGGTGGGACTATGGCTACACCTTC. Residues: CASSLPTGWDYGYTF. The chain recombines TRBV28 with TRBJ1-2, with 7 nucleotides matching TRBD1. Trimming at V came to 5 bases and at J to 3 bases, leaving 9 bases not matched to a gene. Germline V gives CDR1 MDHEN, CDR2 SYDVKM. CDR3 length: 15 amino acids.

The rearrangement uses TRBV20-1 and TRBJ1-1; TRBD1 is a possible D gene (5 bases). V lost 5 bases, J lost 6 bases, and 10 bases lay in between. Germline CDR1 and CDR2: DFQATT and SNEGSKA (reference sequence). There are 11 residues in the CDR3. The CDR3 spells CSARRVPEAFF. Here the CDR3 DNA reads TGCAGTGCTCGCAGGGTACCTGAAGCTTTCTTT.

This clone was counted between two and nine times. This chain joins TRBV13 and TRBJ2-5, with a tentative D call TRBD2 (5 bases). Per the germline V gene, CDR1 is PRHDT and CDR2 is FYEKMQ (reference sequence). Trimming removed 0 bases at V and 0 bases at J, with 20 bases between. CDR3 length: 19 amino acids. The CDR3 DNA sequence: TGTGCCAGCAGCTTAGGCCCGGGGAGCTTCCCCCCCCACCAAGAGACCCAGTACTTC. This codes for CASSLGPGSFPPHQETQYF. The variable domain in full, completed from reference TRBV13 and TRBJ2-5, reads AAGVIQSPRHLIKEKRETATLKCYPIPRHDTVYWYQQGPGQDPQFLISFYEKMQSDKGSIPDRFSAQQFSDYHSELNMSSLELGDSALYFCASSLGPGSFPPHQETQYFGPGTRLLVL.

This chain joins TRBV6-2 or TRBV6-3 and TRBJ1-4, with D maybe TRBD1 (5 bases). The germline CDR1 and CDR2 sequences are MNHEY and SVGEGT. This CDR3 comprises 14 residues. The V and J ends lost 0 bases and 6 bases respectively, with 8 bases between them. The CDR3 DNA reads TGTGCCAGCAGTTACTCTTGGGGGGATGAAAAACTGTTTTTT. This sequence encodes CASSYSWGDEKLFF.

This chain links TRBV9 with TRBJ1-1; D remains unclear. The germline gives CDR1 SGDLS, CDR2 YYNGEE. The V end lost 0 bases, the J end lost 1 base, and 10 bases lay between the germline ends. The CDR3 covers 15 residues. The CDR3 nucleotides read TGTGCCAGCAGCGTAGCTACGACGGGGAACACTGAAGCTTTCTTT. It translates to CASSVATTGNTEAFF.

DNA of the CDR3: TGTGCCAGCAGCCCCCGGCCTGTGGAGGACCTGCGGCAGTTCTTC. It yields the protein CASSPRPVEDLRQFF. The gene calls are TRBV6-5 and TRBJ2-1, with D tentatively TRBD2 (5 bases). The CDR3 spans 15 residues. The germline V gene encodes CDR1 MNHEY and CDR2 SVGAGI. Trimming removed 6 bases from V and 12 bases from J, with 24 bases in between.

The chain uses TRBV5-1 and TRBJ1-2, with D possibly matching TRBD1 (5 bases). CDR3 size: 17 residues. The germline V gene has CDR1 SGHRS and CDR2 YFSETQ. Trimming pared 2 bases from V and 5 bases from J, leaving 22 bases between. CDR3: CASSLAGTTGQIYGYTF. For the CDR3, the DNA is TGCGCCAGCAGCTTAGCCGGGACTACAGGACAAATATATGGCTACACCTTC.

The chain combines TRBV18 with TRBJ2-5; 13 nucleotides line up with TRBD2. V lost 3 bases to trimming and J lost 7 bases; unmatched junction nucleotides: 5. The CDR3 is made up of 15 amino acids. The germline CDR1 and CDR2 sequences are KGHSH and LQKENI. CDR3 sequence (DNA): TGTGCCAGCTCACCCGGACTAGCGGGGGCGGGGACCCAGTACTTC. Translated: CASSPGLAGAGTQYF.

The CDR3 here is CASSLANGGQGEGGDTQYF. CDR3 DNA: TGTGCCAGCAGCTTGGCCAATGGGGGACAGGGGGAAGGAGGGGATACGCAGTATTTT. The V call is TRBV5-4, the J call TRBJ2-3; TRBD1 aligns across 11 bases. CDR3 length equals 19 residues. Germline values: CDR1 SGHNT, CDR2 YYREEE (reference sequence). The trim removed 0 bases at V and 6 bases at J, leaving 15 bases unmatched.